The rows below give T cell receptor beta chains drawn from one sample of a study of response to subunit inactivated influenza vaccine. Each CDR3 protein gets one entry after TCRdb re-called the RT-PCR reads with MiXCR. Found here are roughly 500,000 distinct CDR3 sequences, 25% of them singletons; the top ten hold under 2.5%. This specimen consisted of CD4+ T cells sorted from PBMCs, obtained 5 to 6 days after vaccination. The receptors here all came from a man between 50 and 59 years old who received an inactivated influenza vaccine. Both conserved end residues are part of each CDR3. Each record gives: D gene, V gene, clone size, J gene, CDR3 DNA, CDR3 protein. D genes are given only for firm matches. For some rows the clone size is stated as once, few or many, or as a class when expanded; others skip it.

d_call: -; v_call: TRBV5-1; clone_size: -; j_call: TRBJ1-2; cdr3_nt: TGCGCCAGCAGCCTGAACTTATCGGGACAACTCTTGGCCTACACCTTC; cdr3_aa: CASSLNLSGQLLAYTF
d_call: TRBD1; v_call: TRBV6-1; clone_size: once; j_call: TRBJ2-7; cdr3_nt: TGTGCCAGCAGTGAACGGGGACAGGGGGCGTTCGACGAGCAGTACTTC; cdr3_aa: CASSERGQGAFDEQYF
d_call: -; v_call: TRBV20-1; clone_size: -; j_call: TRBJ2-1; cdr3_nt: TGCAGTGCGGCTCGGGAGATTAGGGCCAATGAGCAGTTCTTC; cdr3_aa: CSAAREIRANEQFF
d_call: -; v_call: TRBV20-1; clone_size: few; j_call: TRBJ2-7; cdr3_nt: TGCAGTGCTAGCCGGGACACCTCCTACGAGCAGTACTTC; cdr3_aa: CSASRDTSYEQYF
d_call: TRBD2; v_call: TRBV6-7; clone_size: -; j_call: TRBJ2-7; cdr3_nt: TGTGCCAGCAGTACCCAGCGGGGGCGTCCCTCTGTTTGGCCCACCTACGAGCAGTACTTC; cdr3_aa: CASSTQRGRPSVWPTYEQYF
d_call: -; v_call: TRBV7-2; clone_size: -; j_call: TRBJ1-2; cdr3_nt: TGTGCCAGCAGCTTATTGACGGGTGGCTACACCTTC; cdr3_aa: CASSLLTGGYTF
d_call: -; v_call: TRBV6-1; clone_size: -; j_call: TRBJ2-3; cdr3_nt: TGTGCCACCAGTGACTGCGGGGGCAGCAATACGCAGTATTTT; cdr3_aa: CATSDCGGSNTQYF
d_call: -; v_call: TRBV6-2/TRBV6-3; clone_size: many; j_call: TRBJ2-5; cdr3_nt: TGTGCCAGCAGTAACCGGGACGACCAGTTATACTTC; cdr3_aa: CASSNRDDQLYF
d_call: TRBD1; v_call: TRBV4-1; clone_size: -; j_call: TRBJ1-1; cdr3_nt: TGCGCCAGCAGCCAAGAGGAACAGGGGGCGCGGGCTTTCTTT; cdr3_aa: CASSQEEQGARAFF
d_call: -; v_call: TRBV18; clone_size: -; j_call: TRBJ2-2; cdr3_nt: TGTGCCAGCTCACCACCTCAATACACCGGGGAGCTGTTTTTT; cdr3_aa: CASSPPQYTGELFF
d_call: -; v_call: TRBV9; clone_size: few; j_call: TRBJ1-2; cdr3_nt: TGTGCCAGCAGCCTAGCCGACAGGAGAGCCGGCTACACCTTC; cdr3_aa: CASSLADRRAGYTF
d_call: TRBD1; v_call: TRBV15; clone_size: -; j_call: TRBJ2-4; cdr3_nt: TGTGCCACCAGCAGAGATCCGGGGAGACAGGGGGCGGCCAAAAACATTCAGTACTTC; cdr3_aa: CATSRDPGRQGAAKNIQYF
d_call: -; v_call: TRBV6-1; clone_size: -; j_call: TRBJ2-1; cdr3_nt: TGTGCCAGCAGTGAAGAAAGGAGGAGACTATCCTACAATGAGCAGTTCTTC; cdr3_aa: CASSEERRRLSYNEQFF